A selection of T cell receptor beta chains follows, all from one sample in a study of shared clonotypes between healthy human individuals. Using immunoSEQ multiplex PCR, the repertoire was profiled, and TCRdb retains in-frame clones only, with some absent. The repertoire holds about 530,000 clones, less than 96% seen once, with 0.06% in the top ten. Source material: naive CD4+ T cells sorted from blood. These TCRs come from a woman aged 25 to 39 in good health. The CDR3 runs from the conserved cysteine through the conserved F or W. Each record gives: V gene, D gene, J gene, clone size, CDR3 DNA, CDR3 protein. A D gene is named only where the DNA matches it firmly. Some rows mark clone size as missing; the rest say once, few, many or name a class of expanded clone.

TRBV6-1,NA,TRBJ2-4,NA,TGTGCCAGCAGTGAAATGGACCTAGCCAAAAACATTCAGTACTTC,CASSEMDLAKNIQYF
TRBV2,TRBD1,TRBJ1-1,NA,TGTGCCAGCAGGCCACAGGGGCGGGTGACTGAAGCTTTCTTT,CASRPQGRVTEAFF
TRBV27,NA,TRBJ1-4,NA,TGTGCCAGCAGTTTGCCGGGGAGGGAAAAACTGTTTTTT,CASSLPGREKLFF
TRBV10-3,NA,TRBJ1-1,once,TGTGCCATCAGTGAGTCGTTGAATGAGGGTCCTGCTTTCTTT,CAISESLNEGPAFF
TRBV5-1,TRBD1,TRBJ2-1,NA,TGCGCCAGCAGCTTGGGGGACAGGGGGAGCCCCCAGGCACAGTTCTTC,CASSLGDRGSPQAQFF
TRBV28,TRBD1,TRBJ1-2,NA,TGTGCCAGCAGTTTCCAAACAGGGGGCATCGCCTTC,CASSFQTGGIAF
TRBV5-4,NA,TRBJ2-7,NA,TGTGCCAGCAGCTGGCCCGAGGGCGAGCAGTACTTC,CASSWPEGEQYF
TRBV7-2,TRBD2,TRBJ2-5,NA,TGTGCCAGCAGCTTGTTCGGGACTAGCGGGATCGGGTACCAAGAGACCCAGTACTTC,CASSLFGTSGIGYQETQYF
TRBV5-1,NA,TRBJ2-1,NA,TGCGCCAGCAGCTTGGCCGGTTCTGGTAGCGGCAGTAGCTCCTACAATGAGCAGTTCTTC,CASSLAGSGSGSSSYNEQFF
TRBV18,NA,TRBJ1-5,NA,TGTGCCAGCTCAATGAAACCAGGGGCCAGCAATCAGCCCCAGCATTTT,CASSMKPGASNQPQHF
TRBV4-1,NA,TRBJ2-7,NA,TGCGCCAGCAGCCACGTGAGAGGGGGGGAATACGAGCAGTACTTC,CASSHVRGGEYEQYF
TRBV25-1,NA,TRBJ2-1,NA,TGTGCCAGCAGTGAAGTCGGGGGCAATGAGCAGTTCTTC,CASSEVGGNEQFF
TRBV6-5,NA,TRBJ2-1,NA,TGTGCCAGCAGTTACTCTCGCGGGGAGACCGAGCAGTTCTTC,CASSYSRGETEQFF
TRBV11-2,TRBD2,TRBJ2-7,NA,TGTGCCAGCAGCCCCAGGACTAGCGGATCCTACGAGCAGTACTTC,CASSPRTSGSYEQYF
TRBV25-1,TRBD1,TRBJ2-7,NA,TGTGCCAGCAGTACCGGGACAGGGGGGCACGAGCAGTACTTC,CASSTGTGGHEQYF
TRBV2,NA,TRBJ1-2,NA,TGTGCCAGCAGTGACATGAGGGAAGTCGGGGGCTACACCTTC,CASSDMREVGGYTF
TRBV5-5,NA,TRBJ2-2,NA,TGTGCCAGCAGCTTGACGAACACCGGGGAGCTGTTTTTT,CASSLTNTGELFF
TRBV28,TRBD1,TRBJ2-7,NA,TGTGCCAGCACAACCCCCGGGACAGGCGGTTCCTACGAGCAGTACTTC,CASTTPGTGGSYEQYF
TRBV27,NA,TRBJ2-3,NA,TGTGCCAGCAGTTTCAAGACGCCAGATACGCAGTATTTT,CASSFKTPDTQYF
TRBV28,NA,TRBJ1-5,NA,TGTGCCACCCTTACCGGGGGGCACAATCAGCCCCAGCATTTT,CATLTGGHNQPQHF
TRBV11-1,TRBD1,TRBJ2-2,NA,TGTGCCAGCAGCTCGAGACAGGGTTCGAACACCGGGGAGCTGTTTTTT,CASSSRQGSNTGELFF
TRBV7-9,NA,TRBJ1-5,NA,TGTGCCAGCAGCGTGCAAGAGGATCAGCCCCAGCATTTT,CASSVQEDQPQHF
TRBV2,NA,TRBJ1-5,NA,TGTGCCAGCAGTGGGGAGAGGGGCAATCAGCCCCAGCATTTT,CASSGERGNQPQHF
TRBV18,TRBD2,TRBJ2-2,once,TGTGCCAGCTCACCACCGGGACTACCCAACACCGGGGAGCTGTTTTTT,CASSPPGLPNTGELFF
TRBV28,NA,TRBJ1-2,NA,TGTGCCAGCAGTTTAGTTTCAGGGCGCTATGGCTACACCTTC,CASSLVSGRYGYTF
TRBV11-3,TRBD1,TRBJ2-7,NA,TGTGCCAGCAGAATCGATGGCGGACAGGTAACTTATACGTACGAGCAGTACTTC,CASRIDGGQVTYTYEQYF
TRBV19,TRBD1,TRBJ2-5,NA,TGTGCCAGTAGTCCGTACGGGACAGGGGTAGAGACCCAGTACTTC,CASSPYGTGVETQYF
TRBV5-1,TRBD1,TRBJ2-1,NA,TGCGCCAGCAGCTTGGGGGACAGGGAGTACAATGAGCAGTTCTTC,CASSLGDREYNEQFF
TRBV19,NA,TRBJ1-4,once,TGTGCCAGTAGTCCCGGGAGGGGGGCAACTAATGAAAAACTGTTTTTT,CASSPGRGATNEKLFF
TRBV7-9,NA,TRBJ2-3,NA,TGTGCCAGCAGCTTACCCCCTGTATCAGATACGCAGTATTTT,CASSLPPVSDTQYF
TRBV7-7,NA,TRBJ2-1,NA,TGTGCCAGCAGCTCTACCGTAGCGGCCGAAAAAAATGAGCAGTTCTTC,CASSSTVAAEKNEQFF
TRBV5-1,NA,TRBJ1-2,NA,TGCGCCAGCAGCTTGGAAGGGTATGGCTACACCTTC,CASSLEGYGYTF
TRBV5-4,NA,TRBJ2-3,NA,TGTGCCAGCAGCCGAAACGCGGGTTCCACAGATACGCAGTATTTT,CASSRNAGSTDTQYF
TRBV2,NA,TRBJ1-2,NA,TGTGCCAGCAGTGAATTTCAGGGTGTTGTAGGGGGCTACACCTTC,CASSEFQGVVGGYTF
TRBV18,NA,TRBJ2-1,NA,TGTGCCAGCTCGACCACTGAAAAGGATGAGCAGTTCTTC,CASSTTEKDEQFF
TRBV25-1,TRBD1,TRBJ2-1,NA,TGTGCCAGCAGTACCGGGACAGGGGGCAATGAGCAGTTCTTC,CASSTGTGGNEQFF
TRBV25-1,TRBD1,TRBJ1-1,NA,TGTGCCAGCAGTGGAACAGGGGTGGCTGAAGCTTTCTTT,CASSGTGVAEAFF
TRBV5-1,TRBD2,TRBJ2-1,NA,TGCGCCAGCAGCTTGATGCCTAGCGGGAGGGCCTGGTCCTACAATGAGCAGTTCTTC,CASSLMPSGRAWSYNEQFF
TRBV7-2,NA,TRBJ1-6,NA,TGTGCCAGCAGCCTCCCGACGCGTCCCACCCTCCACTTT,CASSLPTRPTLHF
TRBV27,NA,TRBJ1-6,NA,TGTGCCAGCAGTGCCATTGGTTCACCCCTCCACTTT,CASSAIGSPLHF
TRBV11-3,NA,TRBJ2-7,NA,TGTGCCAGCAGCTTAGGCACCTCCTACGAGCAGTACTTC,CASSLGTSYEQYF
TRBV5-1,TRBD2,TRBJ2-2,NA,TGCGCCAGCAGCTTTACTAGCGGGAGGGATTACACCGGGGAGCTGTTTTTT,CASSFTSGRDYTGELFF
TRBV9,TRBD1,TRBJ1-2,NA,TGTGCCAGCAGCGTAATTGGGACAGGGTCACATAGCTACACCTTC,CASSVIGTGSHSYTF
TRBV28,TRBD2,TRBJ2-2,NA,TGTGCCAGCAGTTTAGGACTAGCGGGTACCGGGGAGCTGTTTTTT,CASSLGLAGTGELFF
TRBV6-6,TRBD2,TRBJ2-7,NA,TGTGCCAGCAGCTACTCCCTAGCGGGTTCCTACGAGCAGTACTTC,CASSYSLAGSYEQYF
TRBV9,NA,TRBJ2-5,once,TGTGCCAGCAGCGCCCCTCGGGGGGCGCCCCGGGAGACCCAGTACTTC,CASSAPRGAPRETQYF
TRBV28,TRBD1,TRBJ1-5,NA,TGTGCCAGCACCGAGGGACAGGGGAGACAGCCCCAGCATTTT,CASTEGQGRQPQHF
TRBV5-1,NA,TRBJ2-3,NA,TGCGCCAGCAGTTGGCGGGACAGCCGCACAGATACGCAGTATTTT,CASSWRDSRTDTQYF
TRBV28,NA,TRBJ1-5,NA,TGTGCCAGCAGTTTCGGGGATAGCAATCAGCCCCAGCATTTT,CASSFGDSNQPQHF
TRBV19,NA,TRBJ2-5,NA,TGTGCCAGTAGGGAGGGGGTCGGCGAGACCCAGTACTTC,CASREGVGETQYF
TRBV14,TRBD1,TRBJ1-6,NA,TGTGCCAGCAGCCAAGATCTGGGACAGGGTGTTTCACCCCTCCACTTT,CASSQDLGQGVSPLHF
TRBV28,NA,TRBJ2-7,NA,TGTGCCAGCAGTTCCCCGCCGGGGCCTCCCTACGAGCAGTACTTC,CASSSPPGPPYEQYF
TRBV2,TRBD1,TRBJ2-2,NA,TGTGCCAGCAAGGGACAGGGGGACACCGGGGAGCTGTTTTTT,CASKGQGDTGELFF
TRBV28,NA,TRBJ2-5,NA,TGTGCCAGCAGTTTACCCCCCTTCAGGGGCGGAAAGCAGTACTTC,CASSLPPFRGGKQYF